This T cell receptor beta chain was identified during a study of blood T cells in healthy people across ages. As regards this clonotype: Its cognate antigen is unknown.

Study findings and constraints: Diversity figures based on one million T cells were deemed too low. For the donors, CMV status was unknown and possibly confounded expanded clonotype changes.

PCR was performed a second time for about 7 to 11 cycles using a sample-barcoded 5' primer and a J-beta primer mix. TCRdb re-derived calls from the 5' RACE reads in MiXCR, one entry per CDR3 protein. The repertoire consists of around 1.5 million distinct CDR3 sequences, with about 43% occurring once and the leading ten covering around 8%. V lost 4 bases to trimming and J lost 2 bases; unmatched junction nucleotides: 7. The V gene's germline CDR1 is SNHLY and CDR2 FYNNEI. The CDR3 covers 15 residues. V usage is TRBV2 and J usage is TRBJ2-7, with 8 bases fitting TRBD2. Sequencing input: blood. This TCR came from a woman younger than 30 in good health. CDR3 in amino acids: CASSAGQRGTYEQYF. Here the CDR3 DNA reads TGTGCCAGCAGTGCGGGGCAGCGGGGGACCTACGAGCAGTACTTC.